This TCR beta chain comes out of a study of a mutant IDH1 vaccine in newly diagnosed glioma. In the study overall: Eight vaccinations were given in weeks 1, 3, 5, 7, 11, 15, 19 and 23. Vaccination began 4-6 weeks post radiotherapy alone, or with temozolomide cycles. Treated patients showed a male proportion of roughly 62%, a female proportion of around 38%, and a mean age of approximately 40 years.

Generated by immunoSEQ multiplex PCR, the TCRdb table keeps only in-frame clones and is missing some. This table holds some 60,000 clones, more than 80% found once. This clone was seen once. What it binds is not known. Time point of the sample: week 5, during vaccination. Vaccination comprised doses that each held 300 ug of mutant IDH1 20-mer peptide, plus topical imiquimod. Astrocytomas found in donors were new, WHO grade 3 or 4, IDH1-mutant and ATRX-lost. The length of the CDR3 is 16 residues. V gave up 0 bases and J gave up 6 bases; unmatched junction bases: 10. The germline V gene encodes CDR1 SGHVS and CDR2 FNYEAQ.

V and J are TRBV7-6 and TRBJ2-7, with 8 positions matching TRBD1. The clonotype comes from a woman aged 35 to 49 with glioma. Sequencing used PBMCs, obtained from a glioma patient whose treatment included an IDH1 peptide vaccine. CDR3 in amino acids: CASSLAWRTGGSEQYF. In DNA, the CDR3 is TGTGCCAGCAGCTTAGCGTGGAGAACAGGGGGAAGCGAGCAGTACTTC.